The rows below give T cell receptor beta chains drawn from one sample of a study of graft-versus-host responses after intestinal transplantation. Sequencing used immunoSEQ multiplex PCR; TCRdb keeps in-frame clones, though not all of them. Of roughly 40,000 clones in the sample, roughly 90% are singletons; the top ten hold nearly 4.5%. The sequencing here drew on PBMCs, taken 524 days after transplant. The receptors stem from a human patient who received an intestinal transplant, so some T cells may come from the graft donor. Both conserved end residues are part of each CDR3. The order of the fields is V gene, J gene, D gene, CDR3 protein, CDR3 DNA. A D gene is named only where the DNA matches it firmly.

TRBV27,TRBJ2-7,TRBD2,CASRTSGSYEQYF,TGTGCCAGCAGGACTAGCGGCTCCTACGAGCAGTACTTC
TRBV7-2,TRBJ2-3,TRBD2,CASSIPSAGVGDTQYF,TGTGCCAGCAGCATACCCTCAGCGGGAGTAGGAGATACGCAGTATTTT
TRBV29-1,TRBJ2-7,TRBD2,CSVETSKGNEQYF,TGCAGCGTTGAGACTAGCAAGGGGAACGAGCAGTACTTC
TRBV9,TRBJ2-1,TRBD2,CASSVVDRASGSYNEQFF,TGTGCCAGCAGCGTAGTTGACCGGGCTAGCGGGTCCTACAATGAGCAGTTCTTC
TRBV28,TRBJ1-3,TRBD1,CASSRGRRTGNTIYF,TGTGCCAGCAGCAGGGGGAGGAGAACTGGAAACACCATATATTTT
TRBV5-1,TRBJ2-7,TRBD2,CASSRTSGSEQYF,TGCGCCAGCAGCCGGACTAGCGGGAGCGAGCAGTACTTC
TRBV7-2,TRBJ2-5,-,CASSPAGETQYF,TGTGCCAGCAGCCCCGCTGGTGAGACCCAGTACTTC
TRBV5-1,TRBJ2-5,-,CASTRTDQETQYF,TGCGCCAGCACCCGGACAGACCAAGAGACCCAGTACTTC
TRBV11-2,TRBJ2-1,TRBD1,CASSLGAGTGGHIEQFF,TGTGCCAGCAGCTTAGGCGCGGGGACAGGGGGCCATATTGAGCAGTTCTTC
TRBV28,TRBJ1-5,-,CASSLYRDQPQHF,TGTGCCAGCAGTTTATACAGGGATCAGCCCCAGCATTTT
TRBV6-1,TRBJ2-3,-,CASIPGLTTDTQYF,TGTGCCAGCATCCCAGGACTAACCACAGATACGCAGTATTTT
TRBV23-1,TRBJ2-1,TRBD1,CARTGNYYYDEQFF,TGCGCCAGGACAGGGAACTACTACTACGATGAGCAGTTCTTC